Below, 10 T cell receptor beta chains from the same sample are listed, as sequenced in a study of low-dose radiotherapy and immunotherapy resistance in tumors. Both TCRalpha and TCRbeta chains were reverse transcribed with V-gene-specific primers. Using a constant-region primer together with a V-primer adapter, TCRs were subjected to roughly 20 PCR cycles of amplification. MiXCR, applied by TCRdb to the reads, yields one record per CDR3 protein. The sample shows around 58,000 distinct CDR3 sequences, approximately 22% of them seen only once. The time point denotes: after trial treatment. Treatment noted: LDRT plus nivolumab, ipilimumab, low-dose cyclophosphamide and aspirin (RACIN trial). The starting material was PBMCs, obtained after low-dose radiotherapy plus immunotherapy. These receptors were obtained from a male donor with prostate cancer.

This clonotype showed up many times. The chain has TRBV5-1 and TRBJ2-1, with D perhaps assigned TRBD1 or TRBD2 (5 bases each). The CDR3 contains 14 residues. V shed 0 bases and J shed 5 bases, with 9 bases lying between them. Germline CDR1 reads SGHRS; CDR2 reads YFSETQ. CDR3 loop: CASSLGGDHNEQFF. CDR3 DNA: TGCGCCAGCAGCTTGGGAGGGGATCACAATGAGCAGTTCTTC.

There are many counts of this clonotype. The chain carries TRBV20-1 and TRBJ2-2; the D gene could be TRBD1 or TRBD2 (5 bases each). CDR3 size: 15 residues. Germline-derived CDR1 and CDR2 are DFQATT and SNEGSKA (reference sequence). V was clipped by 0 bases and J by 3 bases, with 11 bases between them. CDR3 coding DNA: TGCAGTGCTAGAGATCGGTTGGGGGACACCGGGGAGCTGTTTTTT. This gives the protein CSARDRLGDTGELFF.

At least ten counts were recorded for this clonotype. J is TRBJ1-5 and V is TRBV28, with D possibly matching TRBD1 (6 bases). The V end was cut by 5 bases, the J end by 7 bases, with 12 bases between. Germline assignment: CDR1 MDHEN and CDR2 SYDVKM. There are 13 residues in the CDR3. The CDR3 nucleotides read TGTGCCAGCAGTATCACAGGGCTACAGCCCCAGCATTTT. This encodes CASSITGLQPQHF.

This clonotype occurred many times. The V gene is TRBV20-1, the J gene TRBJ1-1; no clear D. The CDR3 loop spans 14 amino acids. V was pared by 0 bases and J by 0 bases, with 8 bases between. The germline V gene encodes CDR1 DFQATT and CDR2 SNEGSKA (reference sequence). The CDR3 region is CSARDRGLNTEAFF. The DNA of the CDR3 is TGCAGTGCTAGAGATCGGGGTTTGAACACTGAAGCTTTCTTT.

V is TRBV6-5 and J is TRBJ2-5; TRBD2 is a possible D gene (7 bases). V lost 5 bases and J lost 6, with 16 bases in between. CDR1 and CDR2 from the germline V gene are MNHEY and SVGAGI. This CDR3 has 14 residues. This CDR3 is CASSEGGGAQTQYF. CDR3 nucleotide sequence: TGTGCCAGCAGTGAGGGAGGGGGGGCCCAGACCCAGTACTTC.

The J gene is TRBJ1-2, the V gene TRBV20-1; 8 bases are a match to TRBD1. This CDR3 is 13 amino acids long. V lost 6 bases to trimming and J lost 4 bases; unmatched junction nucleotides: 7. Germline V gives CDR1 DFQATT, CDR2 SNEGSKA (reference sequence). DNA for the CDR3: TGCAGTGCCCCGGGACAGGCCGGCTATGGCTACACCTTC. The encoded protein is CSAPGQAGYGYTF.

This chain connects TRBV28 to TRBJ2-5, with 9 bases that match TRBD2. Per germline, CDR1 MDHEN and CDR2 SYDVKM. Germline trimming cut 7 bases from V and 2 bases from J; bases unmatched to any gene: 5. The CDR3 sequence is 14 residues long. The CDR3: CASNSGGLQETQYF. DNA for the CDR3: TGTGCCAGCAATAGCGGGGGACTACAAGAGACCCAGTACTTC.

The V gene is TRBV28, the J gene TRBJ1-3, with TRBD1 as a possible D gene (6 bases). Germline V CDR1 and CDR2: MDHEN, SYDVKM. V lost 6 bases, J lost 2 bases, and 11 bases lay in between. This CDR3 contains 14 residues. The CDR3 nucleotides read TGTGCCAGCAGAAAGGGGGTTGCTGGAAACACCATATATTTT. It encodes CASRKGVAGNTIYF.

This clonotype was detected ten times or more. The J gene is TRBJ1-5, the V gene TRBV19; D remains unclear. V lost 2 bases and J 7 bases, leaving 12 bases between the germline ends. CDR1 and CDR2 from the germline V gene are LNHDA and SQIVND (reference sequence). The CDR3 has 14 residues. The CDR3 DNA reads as TGTGCCAGTAGTATAAGGAGGGATGGGCAGCCCCAGCATTTT. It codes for CASSIRRDGQPQHF.

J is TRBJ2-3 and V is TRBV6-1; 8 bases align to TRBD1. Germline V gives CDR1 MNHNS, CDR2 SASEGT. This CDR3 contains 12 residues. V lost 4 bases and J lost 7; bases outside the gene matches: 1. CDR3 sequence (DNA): TGTGCCAGCAGTGGACAGGGGTATACGCAGTATTTT. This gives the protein CASSGQGYTQYF.